This T cell receptor (beta chain) was recovered during a study of long-term antiretroviral therapy in people with HIV. Worth noting for this clone: Its target is unknown.

For each donor, at least one pre-ART and at least two post-ART PBMC samples were available. Version v3.0 of the immunoSEQ assay was performed at survey level. Assay: immunoSEQ multiplex PCR; the TCRdb copy retains only in-frame clones and omits some. The repertoire holds about 50,000 clones, around 84% seen once, with around 3% in the top ten. Findings of the study overall: Transplant-donor-level diversity was not reached after ART, though diversity increased. At every time point, clones expanded before ART dominated the repertoire.

The CDR3 has 15 amino acids. Germline CDR1 and CDR2: SGHAT and FQNNGV. The V end lost 4 bases, the J end lost 9 bases, and 19 bases lay between the germline ends. The material sequenced was unsorted PBMCs, taken 0.8 years after starting antiretroviral therapy. This receptor was taken from a woman between 18 and 29 years old with HIV. The chain recombines TRBV11-2 with TRBJ2-1, with D tentatively TRBD2 (5 bases). CDR3 nucleotide sequence: TGTGCCAGCAGCTCTACCCCCGGACTGATTAGTGAGCAGTTCTTC. Protein sequence: CASSSTPGLISEQFF. Variable domain in full (rest from reference TRBV11-2 and TRBJ2-1): EAGVAQSPRYKIIEKRQSVAFWCNPISGHATLYWYQQILGQGPKLLIQFQNNGVVDDSQLPKDRFSAERLKGVDSTLKIQPAKLEDSAVYLCASSSTPGLISEQFFGPGTRLTVL.